Below are 23 T cell receptor beta chains sequenced from a single sample in a study of OX40 agonist ivuxolimab in advanced cancers. The repertoire was sequenced with immunoSEQ multiplex PCR; TCRdb's copy has only in-frame clones and lacks some. The sample shows approximately 17,000 clones, approximately 78% of them seen only once. The sequencing here drew on CD4+ or CD8+ T cells sorted from blood, taken in a trial of the OX40 agonist ivuxolimab. The receptors were sampled from an adult with an advanced solid tumor such as melanoma, head and neck, liver or kidney cancer.

J is TRBJ2-2 and V is TRBV4-2, with D possibly matching TRBD2 (6 bases). V lost 5 bases to trimming and J lost 0 bases, with 7 bases between them. CDR1 and CDR2 from the germline V gene are LGHNA and YNFKEQ. The CDR3 runs 14 residues. This CDR3 reads CASSGRSNTGELFF. Written as DNA, the CDR3 is TGTGCCAGCAGCGGGAGGTCGAACACCGGGGAGCTGTTTTTT.

The chain joins TRBV10-3 to TRBJ2-1; D unclear. CDR1 ENHRY and CDR2 SYGVKD come from the germline V gene. The V end lost 7 bases, the J end lost 4 bases, and 8 bases lay between the germline ends. The CDR3 covers 12 residues. The CDR3 region is CAIKDVYNEQFF. The CDR3 DNA reads as TGTGCCATCAAAGACGTATACAATGAGCAGTTCTTC.

The chain is built from TRBV21-1 and TRBJ2-7; the table's D call TRBD1 went unverified against the DNA. TRBV21-1 is a pseudogene segment. There are 18 residues in the CDR3. The chain's CDR3 is CASSKTERRQGGSYEQYF. The CDR3 DNA sequence: TGTGCCAGCAGCAAAACCGAGAGGAGGCAGGGGGGTTCCTACGAGCAGTACTTC.

The rearrangement links TRBV5-5 to TRBJ2-1; D gene unclear. This CDR3 has 11 residues. Trimming removed 2 bases from V and 10 bases from J, with 7 bases in between. The germline V gene encodes CDR1 SGHKS and CDR2 YYEKEE (reference sequence). The CDR3: CASSLMVEQFF. In DNA, the CDR3 is TGTGCCAGCAGCTTAATGGTCGAGCAGTTCTTC.

This clone appeared a few times. This chain links TRBV14 with TRBJ2-2; either TRBD1 or TRBD2 may fit D (6 bases each). V lost 6 bases to trimming and J lost 1 base, with 15 bases between them. CDR3 length equals 16 residues. Germline CDR1 and CDR2: SGHDN and FVKESK. The CDR3 DNA reads as TGTGCCAGCAGGGGGTCGGGGGCCCAGAACACCGGGGAGCTGTTTTTT. Its protein product is CASRGSGAQNTGELFF. Full variable domain (outside the CDR3, taken from reference TRBV14 and TRBJ2-2): EAGVTQFPSHSVIEKGQTVTLRCDPISGHDNLYWYRRVMGKEIKFLLHFVKESKQDESGMPNNRFLAERTGGTYSTLKVQPAELEDSGVYFCASRGSGAQNTGELFFGEGSRLTVL.

This chain connects TRBV21-1 to TRBJ1-5. TRBV21-1 is classified as a pseudogene. There are 15 residues in the CDR3. The CDR3: CASSKLGPGVWPQHF. CDR3 coding DNA: TGTGCCAGCAGCAAACTGGGACCTGGTGTTTGGCCCCAGCATTTT.

V is TRBV7-2 and J is TRBJ2-5; TRBD1 is a possible D gene (5 bases). There are 14 residues in the CDR3. The ends were cut back, 4 bases at V and 2 bases at J, with 11 bases in the middle. The germline gives CDR1 SGHTA, CDR2 FQGNSA. The CDR3 is CASSSQGGQETQYF. The CDR3 bases are TGTGCCAGCAGCTCCCAGGGCGGTCAAGAGACCCAGTACTTC. Full variable domain (outside the CDR3, taken from reference TRBV7-2 and TRBJ2-5): GAGVSQSPSNKVTEKGKDVELRCDPISGHTALYWYRQSLGQGLEFLIYFQGNSAPDKSGLPSDRFSAERTGGSVSTLTIQRTQQEDSAVYLCASSSQGGQETQYFGPGTRLLVL.

The chain couples TRBV5-6 to TRBJ1-6, with 7 bases that match TRBD1. Germline V lookup: CDR1 SGHDT, CDR2 YYEEEE. The ends lost 4 bases at V and 7 bases at J; junction bases unmatched: 8. There are 15 residues in the CDR3. This CDR3 reads CASSPRQGRNSPLHF. In DNA, the CDR3 is TGTGCCAGCAGCCCTAGACAGGGAAGGAATTCACCCCTCCACTTT. The full variable domain, with the rest looked up from reference TRBV5-6 and TRBJ1-6, is DAGVTQSPTHLIKTRGQQVTLRCSPKSGHDTVSWYQQALGQGPQFIFQYYEEEERQRGNFPDRFSGHQFPNYSSELNVNALLLGDSALYLCASSPRQGRNSPLHFGNGTRLTVT.

V is TRBV27 and J is TRBJ1-5; no definite D call. The germline V gene encodes CDR1 MNHEY and CDR2 SMNVEV (reference sequence). V lost 0 bases and J lost 5, with 11 bases in between. This CDR3 is built from 15 residues. The CDR3 loop is CASSLSEKGDQPQHF. CDR3 in DNA: TGTGCCAGCAGTTTATCGGAGAAGGGCGATCAGCCCCAGCATTTT.

J is TRBJ1-6 and V is TRBV5-1; TRBD1 is a possible D gene (5 bases). Germline V gene lookup returns CDR1 SGHRS and CDR2 YFSETQ. V lost 4 bases, J lost 0 bases, and 11 bases lay in between. This CDR3 is built from 16 residues. The CDR3 protein is CASSVEGSSYNSPLHF. The CDR3 nucleotides read TGCGCCAGCAGCGTGGAGGGGAGCTCCTATAATTCACCCCTCCACTTT.

This chain uses TRBV19 with TRBJ1-5; 7 nucleotides agree with TRBD1. The V and J ends lost 5 bases and 5 bases, in that order; junction bases with no gene match: 12. CDR3 length equals 16 residues. The germline V gene encodes CDR1 LNHDA and CDR2 SQIVND (reference sequence). For the CDR3, the DNA is TGTGCCAGTAGTGGAATGTCGGACAGGACGCATCAGCCCCAGCATTTT. Its translation: CASSGMSDRTHQPQHF.

CDR3 loop: CASSRRDRNTEAFF. The CDR3 coding sequence is TGCGCCAGCAGCCGCCGAGACAGGAACACTGAAGCTTTCTTT. The chain uses TRBV4-1 and TRBJ1-1; D might be TRBD1 (5 bases). This CDR3 comprises 14 residues. Trimming removed 4 bases at V and 1 base at J, with 10 bases between. Per the germline V gene, CDR1 is MGHRA and CDR2 is YSYEKL.

The V gene is TRBV6-1, the J gene TRBJ2-7, with D unclear. The CDR3 has 14 amino acids. V lost 2 bases and J 2 bases, leaving 10 bases between the germline ends. Germline CDR1 MNHNS, CDR2 SASEGT. In DNA form, the CDR3 reads TGTGCCAGCAGTGAAATCGTTGGGGCCTACGAGCAGTACTTC. Translation: CASSEIVGAYEQYF.

This clone showed up just once. The CDR3 region is CAWSVLNNSPLHF. CDR3 sequence (DNA): TGTGCCTGGAGTGTACTTAACAATTCACCCCTCCACTTT. V gene TRBV30 combines with J gene TRBJ1-6; no reliable D call. The germline V and J ends were trimmed by 0 bases and 7 bases, with 7 bases remaining between them. Germline loops: CDR1 GTSNPN, CDR2 SVGIG (reference sequence). The length of the CDR3 is 13 residues.

The CDR3 nucleotides are TGTGCCAGCTTGCTAGACATACCAGGAAAGACCTATGGCTACACCTTC. Its translation is CASLLDIPGKTYGYTF. This chain connects TRBV5-2 to TRBJ1-2. TRBV5-2 is annotated as a pseudogene. CDR3 size: 16 residues.

In DNA, the CDR3 is TGTGCCAGCAGGGTGGGGCCCATGGATCCCGGGGAGCTGTTTTTT. This translates into CASRVGPMDPGELFF. The V call is TRBV5-5, the J call TRBJ2-2; tentative D call: TRBD1 (5 bases). There are 15 residues in the CDR3. The ends were cut back, 5 bases at V and 6 bases at J, with 17 bases in the middle. Germline CDR1 SGHKS, CDR2 YYEKEE (reference sequence).

This clone was counted a single time. The CDR3 DNA reads as TGTGCCAGCAGCGTAGCCCAAGAGACCCAGTACTTC. Protein: CASSVAQETQYF. The J gene is TRBJ2-5, the V gene TRBV9; no reliable D call. Trimming removed 0 bases at V and 1 base at J, with 1 base between. The CDR3 totals 12 residues. Germline V gene lookup returns CDR1 SGDLS and CDR2 YYNGEE.

This clone was seen only a few times. J is TRBJ1-5 and V is TRBV7-8, with D maybe TRBD1 (6 bases). In germline, CDR1 is SGHVS, CDR2 FQNEAQ. Between the trimmed V and J ends, which lost 1 base and 4 bases, there was a span of 11 bases. CDR3 size: 15 residues. The CDR3 coding sequence is TGTGCCAGCAGCTTAGGCACAGGGAAAAATCAGCCCCAGCATTTT. Its protein product is CASSLGTGKNQPQHF.

V gene TRBV5-1 combines with J gene TRBJ2-5; weak D call: TRBD2 (6 bases). Matching the DNA end better, TRBJ2-7 makes the J call doubtful. The germline CDR1 and CDR2 sequences are SGHRS and YFSETQ. This CDR3 spans 13 amino acids. The CDR3 DNA sequence: TGCGCCAGCAAATCGGGGACTGTAGACGAGCAGTACTTC. Protein product: CASKSGTVDEQYF.

This clone came up a few times. The chain is built from TRBV11-2 and TRBJ2-1; D possibly matches TRBD1 or TRBD2 (6 bases each). The germline V and J ends were trimmed by 5 bases and 9 bases, with 17 bases remaining between them. CDR1 is SGHAT, CDR2 FQNNGV, per germline. The CDR3 loop spans 14 amino acids. CDR3 sequence (DNA): TGTGCCAGCAGCCACGGGACGAAGGGGGGTGAGCAGTTCTTC. This encodes CASSHGTKGGEQFF.

The rearrangement uses TRBV11-3 and TRBJ2-3; D may be TRBD2 (6 bases). CDR3 length equals 14 residues. Germline V gene lookup returns CDR1 SGHNT and CDR2 YENEEA. V was pared by 7 bases and J by 0 bases, with 11 bases between. The CDR3 here is CASKGGISTDTQYF. In nucleotides, the CDR3 is TGTGCCAGCAAAGGAGGGATTAGCACAGATACGCAGTATTTT.

The CDR3 region is CASSLENEQYF. For the CDR3, the DNA is TGTGCCAGCAGTTTAGAGAATGAGCAGTACTTC. This chain connects TRBV28 to TRBJ2-7; D is undetermined. The CDR3 runs to 11 residues. Deletions cut 2 bases from V and 7 bases from J, with 6 bases between. The germline gives CDR1 MDHEN, CDR2 SYDVKM.

The chain recombines TRBV6-1 with TRBJ1-2, with no clear D. CDR1 is MNHNS and CDR2 is SASEGT in the germline V gene. Trimming left V 6 bases short and J 1 base short, with 6 bases between. The CDR3 sequence is 12 residues long. CDR3 in amino acids: CASSPNNYGYTF. In DNA, the CDR3 is TGTGCCAGCAGCCCCAATAACTATGGCTACACCTTC.